What follows describes a single T cell receptor beta chain. Its cognate antigen has yet to be identified. Base qualities are missing; no much larger clone stands one base away. Using the deep immunoSEQ assay, multiplex PCR amplified TCR CDR3 regions from genomic DNA. Extracted genomic DNA from each cell subset was distributed evenly across all wells of several immunoSEQ 96-well plates, and each plate was treated as a replicate. For sorted subsets, each replicate PCR was loaded with 200 ng genomic DNA, equivalent to about 33,000 T cell genomes. Purified libraries were quantified with a Qubit 3.0 fluorometer, sized on a Bioanalyzer 2100, and re-quantified with the KAPA Library Quantification kit. Every immunoSEQ 96-well plate was sequenced on a separate single-read 150-cycle Illumina NextSeq 550 flow cell. In the authors' own workflow: Because the immunoSEQ output included only junctional sequences and no quality scores, the filtering could not be the same as the filtering used for full-length reads. Sequences were annotated with PyIR, a Python wrapper for IgBLAST v1.9, and V/J genes and CDR3 were assigned using IMGT germline references. Reads were filtered out if the reads had weak V/J assignments (E-value above 1e-6), no CDR3, stop codons, out-of-frame junctions, or ambiguous translated residues. V3J clonotypes were defined as sequences sharing the same inferred V gene, J gene, and CDR3 amino acid sequence. Percentage overlap between repertoires was calculated by dividing the number of shared unique clonotypes by the size of the smaller repertoire. Richness of each repertoire was evaluated using RTK rarefaction, the Chao1 estimator, and Recon v2.1 estimates of unobserved clonotypes. Generation probabilities for all TCRbeta clonotypes obtained by the gDNA method from a handful of donors were computed using OLGA. The clones in this table, taken by TCRdb from immuneACCESS, are in-frame only. Not every clone is retained; where verified, under half of the shortfall comes from an unresolved V gene, and the cause of the rest is unknown. That table furnishes V, J and clone size, whereas the DNA furnished D and trimming. The sample table holds under 80,000 clones, of which roughly three fifths were seen once. The top ten clones comprise 51% of the sample.

V gives up 2 bases and J gives up 3 bases, and the segment between their germline ends measures 17 bases. CDR1 KGHSH and CDR2 LQKENI are derived from the germline V gene. The CDR3 covers 16 residues, taking in both the cysteine and the phenylalanine. The sequence is cut down to CDR3 DNA, 48 bases in frame from base 1. This record comes from a study of shared clonotypes between healthy human individuals (dated by TCRdb to between 2020 and 2021). Study-level background: The cohort comprised two women and a few men aged 18 to 49 years. For each donor, CD4 naive and CD4 memory were each run on three plates, CD8 naive on two plates, and CD8 memory on one plate. To estimate repertoire size and how much clonotype sharing occurs between individuals, the study deeply sequenced the blood TCR repertoires of five healthy adults. To increase sequencing depth and limit assay-specific biases, TCR repertoire library preparation and sequencing were carried out by different laboratories using diverse techniques. Each donor's leukapheresis produced roughly between roughly 0.94 and 9.5 billion PBMCs. The paper as a whole reports these results and caveats: Sharing across several donors was observed for around 5% of naive CD4, over 3% of naive CD8, over 2% of memory CD4, and roughly 0.4% of memory CD8 clonotypes. Even with the large sequencing depth, rarefaction of the sorted-subset datasets indicated that sequencing was incomplete. Compared with non-shared clonotypes, clonotypes shared by all four sorted-subset donors had higher generation probabilities. Sampling was restricted to blood, and TCR repertoires in tissues likely differ from the TCR repertoires found in blood. Naive subsets generally had larger estimated clonotype richness than memory subsets. Because the study included only a small number of donors, the genetic and exposure-history diversity represented was limited. Pairwise subsampling led to the expectation that sequencing depth would affect the degree of clonotype sharing among donors.

The donors were healthy, HIV-negative adults with no recently reported acute infections or vaccinations. Every donor was a Caucasian adult living in Nashville, Tennessee, USA. CD8 memory samples consisted of magnetically selected CD45RO+ cells combined with CCR7-negative CD45RA+ effector memory (TemRA) cells. Blood was obtained by leukapheresis, after which PBMCs were separated by Ficoll-Histopaque density gradient centrifugation and cryopreserved in liquid nitrogen vapor phase. Analytical flow cytometry was used to check the purity and quantity of every magnetically sorted T cell population. Each sorted fraction had its genomic DNA isolated and then quantified by UV absorbance on a Nanodrop 2000c.

Sequenced: memory CD8+ T cells sorted from blood. This specimen's cell subset or site label, interpreted: CD45RO+ cells pooled with CCR7-negative TemRA cells. The chain links TRBV18 with TRBJ2-7; possibly the D gene is TRBD2, per 5 matching bases. This TCR came from a man in his thirties or forties in good health. The bases are TGTGCCAGCTCACCAGAGTCGGCTAGCTGGGTCTACGAGCAGTACTTC. This codes for CASSPESASWVYEQYF.